These 18 T cell receptor beta chains were all obtained from the same sample, sequenced in a study of T cells in narcolepsy. Produced via immunoSEQ multiplex PCR; TCRdb's table is partial and in-frame only. This sample has some 30,000 clones; roughly 83% occur once, and the top ten carry about 1.1%. The material sequenced was CD45RA- memory CD4+ T cells from PBMCs. The origin of the receptors is a human donor with narcolepsy.

The chain recombines TRBV14 with TRBJ2-3; D gene unclear. V was pared by 2 bases and J by 1 base, with 10 bases between. CDR3 size: 15 residues. Germline V gives CDR1 SGHDN, CDR2 FVKESK. In DNA form, the CDR3 reads TGTGCCAGCAGCCAACGTTCAAGCGGCACAGATACGCAGTATTTT. Translated: CASSQRSSGTDTQYF.

This chain uses TRBV29-1 with TRBJ2-7; 10 bases agree with TRBD2. The V gene's germline CDR1 is SQVTM and CDR2 ANQGSEA. V shed 7 bases, J shed 6 bases, and the junction held 12 bases outside the gene matches. The CDR3 runs 14 residues. CDR3 residues: CSAGMASGSGEQYF. CDR3 in DNA: TGCAGCGCCGGAATGGCTAGCGGGAGTGGCGAGCAGTACTTC.

The chain links TRBV6-1 to TRBJ1-2; possibly TRBD1 for D (5 bases). V lost 8 bases, J lost 6 bases, and 16 bases lay in between. This CDR3 region has 13 residues. Germline lookup yields CDR1 MNHNS and CDR2 SASEGT. The CDR3 nucleotides read TGTGCCAGCCAAGGGGTAGACCTGGATGGCTACACCTTC. It codes for CASQGVDLDGYTF.

The chain couples TRBV5-1 to TRBJ2-7, with D possibly being TRBD1 (6 bases). V lost 0 bases, J lost 3 bases, and 10 bases lay in between. The CDR3 sequence is 14 residues long. Germline V CDR1 and CDR2: SGHRS, YFSETQ. The CDR3 nucleotides read TGCGCCAGCAGCTTGGACGGACAGAGCTACGAGCAGTACTTC. Translating it yields CASSLDGQSYEQYF.

The chain joins TRBV19 to TRBJ2-7, with TRBD2 matching 11 bases. Trimming at V came to 3 bases and at J to 4 bases, leaving 11 bases not matched to a gene. The CDR3 extends over 17 amino acids. Germline-derived CDR1 and CDR2 are LNHDA and SQIVND (reference sequence). CDR3 coding DNA: TGTGCCAGTAGTATCTCTAGCGGGAGGACCGGCGGTTACGAGCAGTACTTC. Translation: CASSISSGRTGGYEQYF.

Only one count was recorded for this clone. The chain combines TRBV4-1 with TRBJ1-5; D ambiguous. Trimming took off 1 base at V and 1 base at J, with 11 bases between the two ends. The length of the CDR3 is 16 residues. Germline V gives CDR1 MGHRA, CDR2 YSYEKL. The chain's CDR3 is CASSQVMGRSNQPQHF. CDR3 bases: TGCGCCAGCAGCCAAGTGATGGGTCGGAGCAATCAGCCCCAGCATTTT.

This clone was counted a single time. The chain has TRBV7-6 and TRBJ1-3; D unresolved. V was trimmed by 1 base and J by 2 bases, leaving 12 bases between them. The CDR3 has 16 residues. Germline V gene sequence: CDR1 SGHVS, CDR2 FNYEAQ. The CDR3 nucleotides read TGTGCCAGCAGCTTAGAGGTCACGGATCCTGGAAACACCATATATTTT. Translation: CASSLEVTDPGNTIYF.

V is TRBV5-6 and J is TRBJ1-1; no firm D call. The CDR3 runs to 12 residues. CDR1 SGHDT and CDR2 YYEEEE come from the germline V gene. Trimming left V 1 base short and J 4 bases short, with 5 bases between. The CDR3 protein is CASSLSFTEAFF. The CDR3 coding sequence is TGTGCCAGCAGCTTGTCCTTCACTGAAGCTTTCTTT.

The V and J genes are TRBV9 and TRBJ2-3; 9 nucleotides agree with TRBD1. The CDR3 has 16 amino acids. The ends lost 1 base at V and 4 bases at J; junction bases unmatched: 7. The germline gives CDR1 SGDLS, CDR2 YYNGEE. The CDR3 sequence: CASSVMAQGASDTQYF. CDR3 bases: TGTGCCAGCAGCGTAATGGCACAGGGGGCCTCAGATACGCAGTATTTT.

V gene TRBV25-1 combines with J gene TRBJ1-6; TRBD1 might be the D (6 bases). This CDR3 region has 16 residues. V shed 4 bases and J shed 7 bases, with 17 bases lying between them. Germline V gene sequence: CDR1 MGHDK, CDR2 SYGVNS. The CDR3 protein is CASSGVGHQGNSPLHF. CDR3 DNA: TGTGCCAGCAGTGGTGTGGGACATCAAGGAAATTCACCCCTCCACTTT.

V usage is TRBV28 and J usage is TRBJ1-5, with TRBD1 as a possible D gene (6 bases). Germline lookup yields CDR1 MDHEN and CDR2 SYDVKM. V dropped 4 bases and J dropped 1 base, with 8 bases sitting between them. The CDR3 totals 14 residues. The CDR3 nucleotides are TGTGCCAGCAGTTCCCAGGGGAGCAATCAGCCCCAGCATTTT. Residues: CASSSQGSNQPQHF.

This clone is a singleton in its sample. The gene calls are TRBV4-1 and TRBJ2-5; TRBD1 matches 7 bases. In germline, CDR1 is MGHRA, CDR2 YSYEKL. V was pared by 4 bases and J by 10 bases, with 9 bases of the junction left unmatched. The CDR3 contains 13 residues. The DNA for the CDR3 is TGCGCCAGCAGCCGAGGGGGCGGTACCTACCAGTACTTC. Amino acids: CASSRGGGTYQYF.

This clone was observed a single time. This rearrangement joins TRBV27 to TRBJ1-6, with D perhaps TRBD1 (6 bases). In germline, CDR1 is MNHEY, CDR2 SMNVEV (reference sequence). The CDR3 loop spans 14 amino acids. V lost 6 bases and J 7 bases, leaving 13 bases between the germline ends. The CDR3: CASRLQGTNSPLHF. DNA for the CDR3: TGTGCCAGCAGATTACAGGGAACGAATTCACCCCTCCACTTT.

This chain joins TRBV11-2 and TRBJ1-1; D is perhaps TRBD1 (5 bases). V lost 0 bases and J 5 bases, leaving 10 bases between the germline ends. The CDR3 totals 14 residues. Per germline, CDR1 SGHAT and CDR2 FQNNGV. CDR3 region: CASSLDGTGTEAFF. Here the CDR3 DNA reads TGTGCCAGCAGCTTAGATGGGACCGGGACTGAAGCTTTCTTT.

This clone has a single count. The chain is built from TRBV4-3 and TRBJ2-3; perhaps D is TRBD1 or TRBD2 (6 bases each). The CDR3 contains 17 residues. CDR1 and CDR2 (germline): LGHNA, YSLEER. V gave up 1 base and J gave up 1 base, with 15 bases separating them. The CDR3 sequence: CASSQGTGAGGTDTQYF. In DNA, the CDR3 is TGCGCCAGCAGCCAAGGAACGGGGGCTGGTGGCACAGATACGCAGTATTTT.

V usage is TRBV7-2 and J usage is TRBJ1-1, with 7 positions matching TRBD1. Germline V gene sequence: CDR1 SGHTA, CDR2 FQGNSA. V trimming: 4 bases; J trimming: 0 bases; junction bases outside the gene matches: 5. The CDR3 has 15 amino acids. Here the CDR3 reads CASSSSGQMNTEAFF. CDR3 DNA: TGTGCCAGCAGCTCGTCGGGACAGATGAACACTGAAGCTTTCTTT. Full variable domain (missing parts from reference TRBV7-2 and TRBJ1-1): GAGVSQSPSNKVTEKGKDVELRCDPISGHTALYWYRQSLGQGLEFLIYFQGNSAPDKSGLPSDRFSAERTGGSVSTLTIQRTQQEDSAVYLCASSSSGQMNTEAFFGQGTRLTVV.

The genes are TRBV5-6 and TRBJ2-2; D uncertain. V lost 2 bases, J lost 4 bases, and 12 bases lay in between. This CDR3 spans 15 amino acids. CDR1 is SGHDT, CDR2 YYEEEE, per germline. The CDR3 DNA reads TGTGCCAGCAGCTTATGGGCCGTCCTCACCGGGGAGCTGTTTTTT. It translates to CASSLWAVLTGELFF.

The V gene is TRBV28, the J gene TRBJ2-5; 8 positions match TRBD2. The end of the DNA is better explained by TRBJ2-7, so the J call may be wrong. The length of the CDR3 is 12 residues. The germline V gene has CDR1 MDHEN and CDR2 SYDVKM. CDR3 region: CASIREGDEQYF. The CDR3 nucleotides are TGTGCCAGCATTCGGGAGGGGGACGAGCAGTACTTC.